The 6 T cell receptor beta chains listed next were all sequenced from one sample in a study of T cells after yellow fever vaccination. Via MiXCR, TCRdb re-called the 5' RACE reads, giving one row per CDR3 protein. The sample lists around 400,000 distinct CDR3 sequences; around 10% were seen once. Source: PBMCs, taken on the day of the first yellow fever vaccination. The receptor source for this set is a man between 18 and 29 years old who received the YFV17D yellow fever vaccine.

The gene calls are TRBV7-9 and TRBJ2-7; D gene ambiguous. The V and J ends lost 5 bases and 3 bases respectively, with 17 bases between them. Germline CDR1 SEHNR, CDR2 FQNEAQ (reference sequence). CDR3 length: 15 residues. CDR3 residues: CASSPTGLGIYEQYF. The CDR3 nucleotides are TGTGCCAGCAGCCCCACCGGTCTGGGCATCTACGAGCAGTACTTC.

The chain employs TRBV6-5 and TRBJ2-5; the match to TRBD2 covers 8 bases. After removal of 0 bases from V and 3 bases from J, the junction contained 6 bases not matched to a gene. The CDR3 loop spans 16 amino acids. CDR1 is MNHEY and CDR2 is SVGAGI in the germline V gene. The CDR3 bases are TGTGCCAGCAGTTACTCAGGTCGGGGGGGGAAAGAGACCCAGTACTTC. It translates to CASSYSGRGGKETQYF.

In nucleotides, the CDR3 is TGCAGTGCCTGGACTAGCGGGGTTCACAGTGAGCAGTTCTTC. Amino acid sequence: CSAWTSGVHSEQFF. The chain joins TRBV20-1 to TRBJ2-1; 12 bases are a match to TRBD2. Trimming cost V 6 bases and J 9 bases; bases outside gene matches: 9. Per the germline V gene, CDR1 is DFQATT and CDR2 is SNEGSKA (reference sequence). The CDR3 contains 14 residues.

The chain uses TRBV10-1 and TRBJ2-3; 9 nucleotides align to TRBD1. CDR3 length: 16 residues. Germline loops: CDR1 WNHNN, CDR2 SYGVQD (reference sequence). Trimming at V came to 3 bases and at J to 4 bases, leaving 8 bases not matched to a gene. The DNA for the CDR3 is TGCGCCAGCAGTGATGCCGGACAGGGGAGCGCAGATACGCAGTATTTT. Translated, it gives CASSDAGQGSADTQYF.

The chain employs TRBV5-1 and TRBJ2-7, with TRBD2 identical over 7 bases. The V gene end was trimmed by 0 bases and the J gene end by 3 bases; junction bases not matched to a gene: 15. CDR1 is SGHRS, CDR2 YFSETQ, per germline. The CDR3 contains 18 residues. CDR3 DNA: TGCGCCAGCAGCTTGGGGCCCCCCCTAGCGGACTTTATCTACGAGCAGTACGTC. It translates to CASSLGPPLADFIYEQYV.

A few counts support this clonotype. The CDR3 DNA reads TGCGCCAGCAGCTTCGGACAGATATCACAGAGTGGTACGCAGTATTTT. Translation: CASSFGQISQSGTQYF. The chain is built from TRBV5-1 and TRBJ2-3; TRBD1 is a possible D gene (6 bases). The ends were cut back, 2 bases at V and 8 bases at J, with 21 bases in the middle. This CDR3 has 16 residues. Germline V gives CDR1 SGHRS, CDR2 YFSETQ.